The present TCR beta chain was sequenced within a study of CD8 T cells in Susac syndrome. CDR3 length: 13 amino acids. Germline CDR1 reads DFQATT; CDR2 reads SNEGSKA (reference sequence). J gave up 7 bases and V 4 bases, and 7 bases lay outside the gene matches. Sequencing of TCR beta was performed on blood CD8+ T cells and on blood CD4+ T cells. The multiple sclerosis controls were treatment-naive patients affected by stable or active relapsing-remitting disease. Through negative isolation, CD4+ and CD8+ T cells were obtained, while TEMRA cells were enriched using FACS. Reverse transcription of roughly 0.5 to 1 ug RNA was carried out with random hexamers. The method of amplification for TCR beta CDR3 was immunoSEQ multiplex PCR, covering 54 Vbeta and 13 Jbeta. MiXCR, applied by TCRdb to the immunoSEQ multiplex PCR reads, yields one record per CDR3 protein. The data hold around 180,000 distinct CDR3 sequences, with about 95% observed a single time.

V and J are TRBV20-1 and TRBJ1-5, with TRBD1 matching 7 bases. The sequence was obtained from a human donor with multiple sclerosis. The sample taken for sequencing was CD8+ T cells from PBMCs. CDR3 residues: CSAMTGYNQPQHF. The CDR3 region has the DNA TGCAGTGCTATGACAGGGTATAACCAGCCCCAGCATTTT.